The source of this T cell receptor (beta chain) is a study of T cells after yellow fever vaccination. The overall study: Using CD3, CD45RA, CCR7 and CD95, the EM, EMRA, CM and Tscm memory subsets were sorted.

This clonotype occurred many times. Findings and limits, study-wide: Practically every clonotype that responded to the vaccine could not be detected in sorted memory subsets on day 0. The study found a weaker secondary response that peaked faster, day 5 versus 15. Highly abundant clonotypes carried over from the bulk population could end up in FACS-sorted repertoires as contaminants.

TCRdb independently ran MiXCR on the 5' RACE reads; one entry per CDR3 protein. This table has 25,000 to 30,000 distinct CDR3 sequences, roughly 4.5% appearing once. The CDR3 is made up of 11 amino acids. The germline V gene has CDR1 MDHEN and CDR2 SYDVKM. V lost 5 bases and J 10 bases, leaving 9 bases between the germline ends. The material was PBMCs, either bulk or a sorted T-cell subset (CD4+, CD8+, memory, or dextramer-sorted; not recorded which), obtained on the day of the yellow fever booster vaccination. The origin of this receptor is a man in his late teens or twenties who received the YFV17D yellow fever vaccine. The chain links TRBV28 to TRBJ2-1; D gene ambiguous. CDR3 bases: TGTGCCAGCAGTGGGATAAGGGAGCAGTTCTTC. This gives the protein CASSGIREQFF.